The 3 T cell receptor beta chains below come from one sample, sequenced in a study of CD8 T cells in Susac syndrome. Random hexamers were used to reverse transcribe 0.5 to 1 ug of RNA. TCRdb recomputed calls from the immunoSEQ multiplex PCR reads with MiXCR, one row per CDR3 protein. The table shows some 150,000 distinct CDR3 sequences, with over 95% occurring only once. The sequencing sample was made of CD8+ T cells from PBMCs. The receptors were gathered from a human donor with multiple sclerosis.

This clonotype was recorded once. This chain's CDR3 is CASSLKMNTEAFF. CDR3 DNA sequence: TGTGCCAGCAGCCTTAAAATGAACACTGAAGCTTTCTTT. The V call is TRBV9, the J call TRBJ1-1; D gene ambiguous. Trimming took 4 bases from V and 0 from J, leaving 7 bases between them. CDR3 length: 13 amino acids. CDR1 and CDR2 (germline): SGDLS, YYNGEE. The full variable domain, with the rest looked up from reference TRBV9 and TRBJ1-1, is DSGVTQTPKHLITATGQRVTLRCSPRSGDLSVYWYQQSLDQGLQFLIQYYNGEERAKGNILERFSAQQFPDLHSELNLSSLELGDSALYFCASSLKMNTEAFFGQGTRLTVV.

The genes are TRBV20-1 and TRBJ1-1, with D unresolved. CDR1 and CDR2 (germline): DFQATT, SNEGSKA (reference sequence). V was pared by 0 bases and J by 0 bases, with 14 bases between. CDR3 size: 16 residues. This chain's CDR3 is CSAREGYGTVNTEAFF. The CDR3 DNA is TGCAGTGCTAGAGAGGGTTACGGTACCGTGAACACTGAAGCTTTCTTT.

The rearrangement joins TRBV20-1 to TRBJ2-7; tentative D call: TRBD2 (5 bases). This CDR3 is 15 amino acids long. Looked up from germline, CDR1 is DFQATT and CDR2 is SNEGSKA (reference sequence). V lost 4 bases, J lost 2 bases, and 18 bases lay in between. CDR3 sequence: CSATQSRREAYEQYF. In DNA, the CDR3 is TGCAGTGCTACCCAAAGTCGACGGGAAGCCTACGAGCAGTACTTC.